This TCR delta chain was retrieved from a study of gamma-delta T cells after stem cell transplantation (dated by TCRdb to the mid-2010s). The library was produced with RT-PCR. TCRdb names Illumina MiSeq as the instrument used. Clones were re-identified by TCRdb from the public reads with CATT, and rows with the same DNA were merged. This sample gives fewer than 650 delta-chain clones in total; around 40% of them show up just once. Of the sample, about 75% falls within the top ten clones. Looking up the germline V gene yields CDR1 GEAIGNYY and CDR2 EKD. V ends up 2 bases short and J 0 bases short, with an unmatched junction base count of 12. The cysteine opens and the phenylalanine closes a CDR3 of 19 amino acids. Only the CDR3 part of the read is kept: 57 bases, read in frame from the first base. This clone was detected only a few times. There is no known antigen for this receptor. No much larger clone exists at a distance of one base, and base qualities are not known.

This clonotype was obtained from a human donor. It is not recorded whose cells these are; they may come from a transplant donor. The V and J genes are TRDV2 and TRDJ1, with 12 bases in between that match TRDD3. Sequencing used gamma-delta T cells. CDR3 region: CACDNLLGDTRLDTDKLIF. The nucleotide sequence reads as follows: TGTGCCTGTGACAATTTACTGGGGGATACCCGTTTGGACACCGATAAACTCATCTTT.